The source of this TCR beta chain is a study of blood T cell repertoires in COVID-19. Germline V gene lookup returns CDR1 LGHDT and CDR2 YNNKEL (reference sequence). V was clipped by 7 bases and J by 0 bases, with 9 bases between them. The CDR3 is 13 residues long. TCRdb keeps only in-frame clones here, not all; method: immunoSEQ multiplex PCR. The data hold fewer than 200,000 clones, with 85% observed a single time. This rearrangement joins TRBV3-1 (or the pseudogene TRBV3-2) to TRBJ1-1, with D unclear. The sequence was collected from an elderly woman with COVID-19, enrolled during active disease. The material sequenced was peripheral blood. The CDR3 sequence: CASTQLLNTEAFF. CDR3 bases: TGTGCCAGCACGCAACTCCTGAACACTGAAGCTTTCTTT.